This entry lists 18 T cell receptor delta chains sequenced from one sample in a study of gamma delta lymphoproliferative disorders and STAT genes. TCRdb re-called the multiplex PCR reads through CATT. The data contain fewer than 2,000 delta-chain clones, approximately 1.3% of them singletons. Genomic DNA from isolated PBMCs served as the sequencing template. The source material was blood. These TCRs come from a human donor in good health.

The sample holds a few counts of this clone. This DNA translates differently at residue 4 from the TCRdb protein, which is that of a much larger clone; a read error is likely, and the protein shown is the DNA's own translation. The rearrangement links TRDV2 to TRDJ1; D not certain. The germline V and J ends were trimmed by 7 bases and 0 bases, with 14 bases remaining between them. The germline CDR1 and CDR2 sequences are GEAIGNYY and EKD. The CDR3 totals 14 residues. The CDR3 region has the DNA TGTGCCTGCAACGCCGTGCCGTACACCGATAAACTCATCTTT. This codes for CACNAVPYTDKLIF.

The table lists this clone with a few counts. TCRdb assigns this DNA the protein of a much larger clone, which departs from its translation at residue 17; this likely reflects a read error, and the protein shown comes from translating the DNA. The chain employs TRDV1 and TRDJ1, with D possibly being TRDD2 or TRDD3 (5 bases each). Germline loops: CDR1 TSWWSYY, CDR2 QGS. This CDR3 spans 20 amino acids. The DNA of the CDR3 is TGTGCTCTTGGGGACGTCCCCAGGGGGTGGCCGCTTCCCTACACCGATAGACTCATCTTT. Residues: CALGDVPRGWPLPYTDRLIF.

By share of the sample, this clone is hyperexpanded. The sample holds other DNA sequences that translate to the same CDR3. CDR3 nucleotide sequence: TGTGCCTGTGACCAACTGGGGGGCTACACCGATAAACTCATCTTT. Translating gives CACDQLGGYTDKLIF. The chain combines TRDV2 with TRDJ1, with 8 bases aligning to TRDD3. V was pared by 3 bases and J by 0 bases, with 5 bases of the junction left unmatched. CDR1 and CDR2 (germline): GEAIGNYY, EKD. This CDR3 contains 15 residues.

This clone has more than one count but fewer than ten. A far larger clone lies a single base away; this is likely a read error. Other DNA sequences within the sample encode an identical CDR3. This chain joins TRDV1 and TRDJ2; the match to TRDD3 covers 8 bases. The CDR3 contains 24 residues. CDR1 and CDR2 from the germline V gene are TSWWSYY and QGS. The DNA for the CDR3 is TGTGCTCTTGGGGAAGATCGGAACTACCCATCGGTTTGGGGGATTTTAGCTTTGACGGCACAACTCTTCTTT. Protein product: CALGEDRNYPSVWGILALTAQLFF.

This clone was seen at least ten times. It is likely a read error: a sequence one base away is far more abundant. The identical CDR3 is also encoded by other nucleotide sequences in the sample. The rearrangement uses TRDV1 and TRDJ1; 11 bases fit TRDD3. The CDR3 loop spans 19 amino acids. CDR1 TSWWSYY and CDR2 QGS come from the germline V gene. In DNA form, the CDR3 reads TGTGCTCTTGGGGAATTTCCCTCATTGGGGGATACGCAAACCGATAAGCTCATCTTT. Amino acid sequence: CALGEFPSLGDTQTDKLIF.

To note about this clone: TCRdb attributes to this sequence the protein of a much larger clone, which differs from the DNA translation at residue 7; a read error is likely, and the protein displayed is translated from the DNA. This rearrangement joins TRDV2 to TRDJ1, with 10 bases lining up with TRDD3. V lost 1 base, J lost 0 bases, and 10 bases stayed unmatched. The CDR3 totals 18 residues. CDR1 and CDR2 from the germline V gene are GEAIGNYY and EKD. CDR3 coding DNA: TGTGCCTGTGACACAGTACCGGGGGATACGCGGTACACCGATAAACTCATCTTT. Translated: CACDTVPGDTRYTDKLIF.

This clone was found a few times. A far larger clone is just one base off, so this is likely a read error. This sample includes further DNA sequences coding for the same CDR3. The gene calls are TRDV2 and TRDJ3, with D possibly being TRDD3 (6 bases). V lost 3 bases, J lost 0 bases, and 20 bases lay in between. The CDR3 spans 20 residues. The germline V gene has CDR1 GEAIGNYY and CDR2 EKD. CDR3 sequence reads: CACDPTGGTRSSWDTRQMFF. The CDR3 nucleotides are TGTGCCTGTGACCCTACAGGGGGAACCAGGAGCTCCTGGGACACCCGACAGATGTTTTTC.

A note on this clone: A far larger clone is one base from this, pointing to a likely read error. Other DNA sequences in the same sample also yield this CDR3. V and J are TRDV1 and TRDJ1; 13 nucleotides line up with TRDD3. The CDR3 has 25 residues. Germline CDR1 TSWWSYY, CDR2 QGS. CDR3 DNA sequence: TGTGCTCTTGGATTCATCACGGGCTACTGGGGGATACGGTACAACACCCTCCTATACACCGATAAGCTCATCTTT. This sequence encodes CALGFITGYWGIRYNTLLYTDKLIF.

Comments on this clone: Only one base separates this from a far larger clonotype, so it likely reflects a read error. This chain connects TRDV2 to TRDJ1; 8 nucleotides agree with TRDD3. The ends lost 0 bases at V and 3 bases at J; junction bases unmatched: 2. CDR1 and CDR2 from the germline V gene are GEAIGNYY and EKD. CDR3 length equals 14 residues. The DNA of the CDR3 is TGTGCCTGTGACACCCTGGGGGACGCCGATAAACTCATCTTT. The encoded protein is CACDTLGDADKLIF.

The V gene was left uncalled, and the J gene is TRDJ1; the table's D call, TRDD3, was not checked against the DNA. The CDR3 consists of 18 residues. For the CDR3, the DNA is TGTGCTCTTGGGGATGATATCCACCCTCTTCCAAACACCGATAAACTCATCTTT. Translated, it gives CALGDDIHPLPNTDKLIF.

Turning to this clone: The amino acid sequence in TCRdb belongs to a much larger clone and departs from this DNA's translation at residue 6, likely a sequencing read error; the sequence shown is translated from the DNA. The chain recombines TRDV2 with TRDJ1, with a possible D match to TRDD3 (6 bases). CDR1 GEAIGNYY and CDR2 EKD come from the germline V gene. Trimming cost V 3 bases and J 6 bases, with 16 bases left between them. This CDR3 is 14 amino acids long. In nucleotides, the CDR3 is TGTGCCTGTGACGAACCGGGGGACCTTTATAAACTCATCTTT. Translating gives CACDEPGDLYKLIF.

Concerning this clone: A far larger clone is one base from this, pointing to a likely read error. Other nucleotide sequences from this sample produce the same CDR3. This chain uses TRDV1 with TRDJ1, with TRDD3 matching over 11 bases. The CDR3 length is 25 residues. Losses at the gene ends were 0 bases for V and 2 bases for J; bases not matched to a gene: 29. Germline V gene sequence: CDR1 TSWWSYY, CDR2 QGS. The CDR3 DNA reads TGTGCTCTTGGGGAACTCCACCGCTTATCCTTCCTACTGTACTGGGGGATAGGTGATACCGATAAACTCATCTTT. Translating gives CALGELHRLSFLLYWGIGDTDKLIF.

This clone was picked up a small number of times. TCRdb assigns this DNA the protein of a much larger clone, which departs from its translation at residue 4; this likely reflects a read error, and the protein shown comes from translating the DNA. The genes are TRDV2 and TRDJ1; tentatively, D is TRDD3 (6 bases). Trimming took off 5 bases at V and 0 bases at J, with 15 bases between the two ends. Germline V gene lookup returns CDR1 GEAIGNYY and CDR2 EKD. The CDR3 runs to 15 residues. CDR3 in DNA: TGTGCCTGTGTCGACCTGGGGTCTCACACCGATAAACTCATCTTT. Translating it yields CACVDLGSHTDKLIF.

In the case of this clone: A far larger clone is a single base away, which makes a read error likely. Other nucleotide sequences from this sample produce the same CDR3. The chain uses TRDV2 and TRDJ1; TRDD3 agrees at 7 bases. Germline CDR1 reads GEAIGNYY; CDR2 reads EKD. With 3 bases clipped from V and 6 bases from J, the junction kept 9 bases outside the gene matches. The CDR3 sequence is 14 residues long. CDR3 sequence: CACDELGDLYKLIF. The CDR3, as DNA: TGTGCCTGTGACGAATTGGGGGACCTTTATAAACTCATCTTT.

Details on this clone: The likely explanation is a read error, given a far larger clone one base away. This specimen includes other DNA sequences encoding the same CDR3. The chain joins TRDV2 to TRDJ1; TRDD3 might be the D (5 bases). CDR1 and CDR2 from the germline V gene are GEAIGNYY and EKD. This CDR3 is built from 14 residues. V was pared by 0 bases and J by 5 bases, with 12 bases between. CDR3 in amino acids: CACDTLRGLDKLIF. CDR3 nucleotides: TGTGCCTGTGACACCCTACGGGGGTTAGATAAACTCATCTTT.

In its sample, this clone was seen many times. With a far larger clone one base away, a read error is the likely cause. Other DNA sequences in this specimen translate into the identical CDR3. The chain joins TRDV1 to TRDJ1, with TRDD3 as a possible D gene (10 bases). This CDR3 has 22 residues. Germline CDR1 is TSWWSYY and CDR2 is QGS. DNA for the CDR3: TGTGCTCTTGGGGAACGTGCCTTCCTACGCCGCTACTGGGGGATTTACACTGATAAACTCATCTTT. Translated, it gives CALGERAFLRRYWGIYTDKLIF.

This clone was seen a few times. Since a far larger clone is one base different, this is likely a read error. The sample carries other DNA sequences with the same CDR3. In DNA form, the CDR3 reads TGTGCCTGTGACGGATTACTGGGGGTCTACACCGATAAACTCATCTTC. Its translation is CACDGLLGVYTDKLIF. The rearrangement links TRDV2 to TRDJ1; 8 bases match TRDD3. The CDR3 totals 16 residues. Germline CDR1 GEAIGNYY, CDR2 EKD.

By sample share, this clone is medium-sized (0.01 to 0.1%). This sequence is one base from a far larger clone and is likely a read error. This CDR3 is also generated by other DNA sequences in the sample. The chain uses TRDV2 and TRDJ1; 8 bases agree with TRDD3. CDR1 and CDR2 from the germline V gene are GEAIGNYY and EKD. The CDR3 has 16 amino acids. The CDR3 protein is CACDTVGYGNTDKLIF. The CDR3 bases are TGTGCCTGCGACACCGTGGGATACGGGAACACCGATAAACTCATCTTT.